The 27 T cell receptor beta chains below were found in one sample sequenced in a study of T cell responses to AZD1222 COVID-19 vaccine. Data came from immunoSEQ multiplex PCR; TCRdb stores just in-frame clones and leaves some out. The sample includes about 110,000 clones, around nine tenths seen only once; the top ten take roughly 2.5%. This specimen was peripheral blood, taken 28 days after the second AZD1222 dose. These receptor sequences come from an adult who received the AZD1222 COVID-19 vaccine.

The DNA of the CDR3 is TGTGCCAGCAGCTCGGGACTAGCGGAAACAGCAGCAAACAATGAGCAGTTCTTC. As protein: CASSSGLAETAANNEQFF. The chain joins TRBV7-9 to TRBJ2-1, with TRBD2 matching over 11 bases. This CDR3 has 18 amino acids. CDR1 is SEHNR, CDR2 FQNEAQ, per germline (reference sequence). J was trimmed by 5 bases and V by 4 bases; bases with no gene match: 13.

V and J are TRBV7-2 and TRBJ2-3; D call uncertain. Germline values: CDR1 SGHTA, CDR2 FQGNSA. Trimming removed 1 base from V and 0 bases from J, with 8 bases in between. The CDR3 is 15 residues long. In nucleotides, the CDR3 is TGTGCCAGCAGCTTAGAATCCGGTAGCACAGATACGCAGTATTTT. This codes for CASSLESGSTDTQYF.

The V gene is TRBV6-2 or TRBV6-3, the J gene TRBJ2-3, with 7 bases identical to TRBD2. CDR1 and CDR2 (germline): MNHEY, SVGEGT. The CDR3 runs 16 residues. After removal of 2 bases from V and 0 bases from J, the junction contained 5 bases not matched to a gene. CDR3 loop: CASSYGASGSTDTQYF. The CDR3 DNA reads TGTGCCAGCAGTTACGGGGCTAGCGGAAGCACAGATACGCAGTATTTT.

V is TRBV5-1 and J is TRBJ2-3; 9 bases agree with TRBD2. V shed 5 bases and J 0 bases; nucleotides not matched to a gene: 7. Germline V gene sequence: CDR1 SGHRS, CDR2 YFSETQ. The CDR3 is 16 amino acids. Here the CDR3 DNA reads TGCGCCAGCAGGACTAGCGGAGTGCAGAGCACAGATACGCAGTATTTT. It encodes CASRTSGVQSTDTQYF.

The rearrangement joins TRBV6-4 to TRBJ1-1; weak D call: TRBD1 (6 bases). Germline values: CDR1 MRHNA, CDR2 SNTAGT. This CDR3 is built from 13 residues. Trimming removed 6 bases at V and 1 base at J, with 9 bases between. Here the CDR3 DNA reads TGTGCCAGCAGGATGACAGGGAACACTGAAGCTTTCTTT. Translation: CASRMTGNTEAFF.

This clone was recorded once. The CDR3 protein is CATSRRGTGHEKLFF. The CDR3 nucleotides read TGTGCCACCAGCAGGCGCGGGACAGGGCATGAAAAACTGTTTTTT. The V gene is TRBV15, the J gene TRBJ1-4; TRBD1 matches at 9 bases. The CDR3 has 15 amino acids. With V trimmed by 3 bases and J by 6 bases, 5 bases remained unmatched. In germline, CDR1 is LNHNV, CDR2 YYDKDF (reference sequence). The whole variable domain, remainder taken from reference TRBV15 and TRBJ1-4, is DAMVIQNPRYQVTQFGKPVTLSCSQTLNHNVMYWYQQKSSQAPKLLFHYYDKDFNNEADTPDNFQSRRPNTSFCFLDIRSPGLGDTAMYLCATSRRGTGHEKLFFGSGTQLSVL.

This clone has only a few counts. This chain uses TRBV27 with TRBJ2-3; the match to TRBD2 covers 9 bases. Germline V CDR1 and CDR2: MNHEY, SMNVEV (reference sequence). With 4 bases clipped from V and 1 base from J, the junction kept 9 bases outside the gene matches. The CDR3 totals 17 residues. CDR3 sequence reads: CASSSTSEREGTDTQYF. The CDR3 DNA is TGTGCCAGCAGTTCTACCTCGGAGCGGGAGGGCACAGATACGCAGTATTTT.

The chain links TRBV6-5 to TRBJ1-5; no reliable D call. The V end was cut by 6 bases, the J end by 3 bases, with 12 bases between. This CDR3 region has 14 residues. Germline CDR1 and CDR2: MNHEY and SVGAGI. This CDR3 is CASREDWYNQPQHF. The CDR3, as DNA: TGTGCCAGCAGGGAGGACTGGTACAATCAGCCCCAGCATTTT.

The V gene is TRBV6-5, the J gene TRBJ2-7; D is ambiguous. Germline V gives CDR1 MNHEY, CDR2 SVGAGI. The CDR3 is 13 residues long. Trimming stripped 6 bases from V and 1 base from J, with 10 bases between. Here the CDR3 DNA reads TGTGCCAGCAGGAGGCCTATTTCCTACGAGCAGTACTTC. This codes for CASRRPISYEQYF.

The rearrangement uses TRBV29-1 and TRBJ1-1; no firm D call. With 4 bases removed from V and 1 base from J, the gap between germline ends came to 10 bases. Per germline, CDR1 SQVTM and CDR2 ANQGSEA. This CDR3 region has 13 residues. The CDR3 is CSVGWDWNTEAFF. DNA of the CDR3: TGCAGCGTTGGTTGGGATTGGAACACTGAAGCTTTCTTT.

The chain has TRBV27 and TRBJ1-2; 7 bases are a match to TRBD1. Germline lookup yields CDR1 MNHEY and CDR2 SMNVEV (reference sequence). V lost 5 bases to trimming and J lost 5 bases; unmatched junction nucleotides: 8. The CDR3 length is 14 residues. CDR3 DNA sequence: TGTGCCAGCAGTGGGCGGGACAGTCTATATGGCTACACCTTC. The encoded protein is CASSGRDSLYGYTF.

The chain carries TRBV6-2 or TRBV6-3 and TRBJ2-1; D gene uncertain. This CDR3 has 15 amino acids. V was cut by 0 bases and J by 6 bases, with 12 bases left in between. Germline CDR1 and CDR2: MNHEY and SVGEGT. The CDR3 nucleotides are TGTGCCAGCAGTTACTCGATAGTGGGTGTCAATGAGCAGTTCTTC. Encoded protein: CASSYSIVGVNEQFF.

The V call is TRBV28, the J call TRBJ1-5, with D possibly TRBD1 on 5 matching bases. CDR3 length equals 16 residues. The V gene's germline CDR1 is MDHEN and CDR2 SYDVKM. The V end was cut by 6 bases, the J end by 1 base, with 16 bases between. CDR3 in amino acids: CASRTAGGSSNQPQHF. CDR3 nucleotides: TGTGCCAGCAGGACTGCCGGGGGGTCGAGCAATCAGCCCCAGCATTTT.

The count of this clone is one. The chain carries TRBV27 and TRBJ2-2; D is unresolved. This CDR3 is 14 amino acids long. V lost 6 bases and J 0 bases, leaving 8 bases between the germline ends. From germline, CDR1 is MNHEY and CDR2 SMNVEV (reference sequence). CDR3 sequence reads: CASRWRSNTGELFF. CDR3 coding DNA: TGTGCCAGCAGATGGCGGTCGAACACCGGGGAGCTGTTTTTT.

The chain is built from TRBV19 and TRBJ1-1; D remains unclear. With 2 bases removed from V and 6 bases from J, the gap between germline ends came to 10 bases. Germline V gene data show CDR1 as LNHDA and CDR2 as SQIVND (reference sequence). This CDR3 has 13 amino acids. The DNA of the CDR3 is TGTGCCAGTAGTATATCAGAAGGCGCTGAAGCTTTCTTT. It translates to CASSISEGAEAFF.

The rearrangement joins TRBV18 to TRBJ2-5, with 9 nucleotides matching TRBD2. This CDR3 spans 15 amino acids. Germline CDR1 KGHSH, CDR2 LQKENI. J was trimmed by 4 bases and V by 3 bases; bases with no gene match: 6. The CDR3 region is CASSPSAGGRETQYF. CDR3 bases: TGTGCCAGCTCACCTTCAGCGGGAGGTAGAGAGACCCAGTACTTC.

The chain's CDR3 is CASSISDTPSYEQYF. The CDR3 nucleotides read TGTGCCAGTAGTATATCGGATACCCCCTCCTACGAGCAGTACTTC. The chain uses TRBV19 and TRBJ2-7; D not certain. This CDR3 contains 15 residues. Trimming stripped 2 bases from V and 0 bases from J, with 11 bases between. Germline values: CDR1 LNHDA, CDR2 SQIVND (reference sequence).

Only one count was recorded for this clone. This sequence joins TRBV4-2 and TRBJ1-5; 9 bases fit TRBD1. V was clipped by 3 bases and J by 3 bases; unmatched bases: 6. Germline CDR1 and CDR2: LGHNA and YNFKEQ. The CDR3 totals 16 residues. For the CDR3, the DNA is TGTGCCAGCAGCCAGTTCGGACAGGGGATCAATCAGCCCCAGCATTTT. Amino acids: CASSQFGQGINQPQHF.

V gene TRBV5-5 combines with J gene TRBJ2-7; D is uncertain. This CDR3 region has 16 residues. V was cut by 2 bases and J by 0 bases, with 15 bases left in between. Germline V gives CDR1 SGHKS, CDR2 YYEKEE (reference sequence). CDR3 residues: CASSFYAQSSSYEQYF. DNA of the CDR3: TGTGCCAGCAGCTTTTATGCTCAGTCCAGCTCCTACGAGCAGTACTTC.

The chain has TRBV2 and TRBJ2-7; D is possibly TRBD2 (6 bases). The CDR3 consists of 15 residues. Germline lookup yields CDR1 SNHLY and CDR2 FYNNEI. Trimming pared 8 bases from V and 5 bases from J, leaving 22 bases between. In nucleotides, the CDR3 is TGTGCCAGCTATCCTTCGGTAGCGGACCCCCACGAGCAGTACTTC. It specifies CASYPSVADPHEQYF.

The chain joins TRBV15 to TRBJ1-6, with D unclear. V shed 0 bases and J shed 11 bases, with 17 bases lying between them. Germline V lookup: CDR1 LNHNV, CDR2 YYDKDF (reference sequence). The CDR3 has 16 residues. CDR3 nucleotide sequence: TGTGCCACCAGCAGAGATAAAAGCACTGGTAGAGCACCCCTCCACTTT. This encodes CATSRDKSTGRAPLHF.

With regard to this clone: This sample includes further DNA sequences coding for the same CDR3. This sequence joins TRBV18 and TRBJ2-5, with D uncertain. The CDR3 is made up of 14 amino acids. V was shortened by 0 bases and J by 2 bases, with 7 bases between the two germline ends. Germline V CDR1 and CDR2: KGHSH, LQKENI. CDR3 nucleotide sequence: TGTGCCAGCTCACCACCGGCAGCTCAAGAGACCCAGTACTTC. Its protein product is CASSPPAAQETQYF.

V usage is TRBV28 and J usage is TRBJ1-1, with 8 bases lining up with TRBD1. V lost 0 bases, J lost 5 bases, and 5 bases stayed unmatched. This CDR3 comprises 15 residues. CDR1 and CDR2 from the germline V gene are MDHEN and SYDVKM. The CDR3 DNA reads as TGTGCCAGCAGTTTATGGACCACAGGGGGGACTGAAGCTTTCTTT. It codes for CASSLWTTGGTEAFF.

Here the CDR3 reads CASSLSRGLKTNYGYTF. CDR3 nucleotides: TGTGCCAGCAGTTTAAGTCGGGGGTTGAAGACTAACTATGGCTACACCTTC. The chain links TRBV27 to TRBJ1-2; possibly TRBD1 for D (5 bases). Trimming shortened V by 2 bases and J by 0 bases, and 16 bases separated the two germline ends. CDR1 is MNHEY, CDR2 SMNVEV, per germline (reference sequence). CDR3 length equals 17 residues.

The chain combines TRBV5-1 with TRBJ1-4; tentatively, D is TRBD1 (6 bases). V lost 0 bases and J lost 3, with 15 bases in between. The V gene's germline CDR1 is SGHRS and CDR2 YFSETQ. The length of the CDR3 is 17 residues. CDR3 amino acids: CASSLGSRGAPNEKLFF. Here the CDR3 DNA reads TGCGCCAGCAGCTTGGGGTCAAGGGGGGCCCCTAATGAAAAACTGTTTTTT.

The chain joins TRBV23-1 to TRBJ1-1, with D perhaps TRBD1 (5 bases). TRBV23-1 is designated an ORF whose function remains uncertain. Trimming took 0 bases from V and 6 from J, leaving 17 bases between them. CDR3 size: 16 residues. This CDR3 is CASSQSKYGLGAEAFF. The DNA of the CDR3 is TGCGCCAGCAGTCAATCTAAATACGGCCTAGGGGCTGAAGCTTTCTTT.

This chain connects TRBV7-3 to TRBJ2-7, with D tentatively TRBD1 or TRBD2 (5 bases each). Germline V gives CDR1 SGHTA, CDR2 FQGTGA. The length of the CDR3 is 15 residues. Trimming cost V 0 bases and J 4 bases, with 13 bases left between them. The CDR3 is CASSLTGTLSYEQYF. The CDR3 DNA is TGTGCCAGCAGCTTAACAGGGACCCTCTCATACGAGCAGTACTTC.